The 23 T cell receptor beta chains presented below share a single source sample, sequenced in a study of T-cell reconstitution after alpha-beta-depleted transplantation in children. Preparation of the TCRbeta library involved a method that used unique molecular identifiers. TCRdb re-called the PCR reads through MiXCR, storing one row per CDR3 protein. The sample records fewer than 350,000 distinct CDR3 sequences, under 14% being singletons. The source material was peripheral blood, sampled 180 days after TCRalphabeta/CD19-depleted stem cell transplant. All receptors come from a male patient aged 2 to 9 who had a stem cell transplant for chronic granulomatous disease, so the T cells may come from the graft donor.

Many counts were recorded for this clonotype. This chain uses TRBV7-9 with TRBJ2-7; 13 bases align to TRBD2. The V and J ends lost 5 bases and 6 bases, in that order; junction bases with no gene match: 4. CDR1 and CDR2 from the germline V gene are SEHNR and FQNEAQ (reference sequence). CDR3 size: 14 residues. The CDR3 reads CASSRTSGSREQYF. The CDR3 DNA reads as TGTGCCAGCAGCCGGACTAGCGGGAGTCGCGAGCAGTACTTC.

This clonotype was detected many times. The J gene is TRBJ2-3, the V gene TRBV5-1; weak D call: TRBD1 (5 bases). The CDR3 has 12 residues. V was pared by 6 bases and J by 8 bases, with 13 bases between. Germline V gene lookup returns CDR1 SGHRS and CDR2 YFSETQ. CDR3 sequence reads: CASNGASATQYF. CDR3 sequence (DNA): TGCGCCAGCAATGGGGCGTCGGCTACGCAGTATTTT. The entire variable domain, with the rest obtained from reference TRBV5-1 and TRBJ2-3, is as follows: KAGVTQTPRYLIKTRGQQVTLSCSPISGHRSVSWYQQTPGQGLQFLFEYFSETQRNKGNFPGRFSGRQFSNSRSEMNVSTLELGDSALYLCASNGASATQYFGPGTRLTVL.

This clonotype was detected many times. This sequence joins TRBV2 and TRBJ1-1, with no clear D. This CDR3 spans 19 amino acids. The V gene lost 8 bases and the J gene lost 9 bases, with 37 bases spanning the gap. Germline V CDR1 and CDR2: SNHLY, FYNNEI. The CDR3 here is CASSHRPRSAGGIRSKAFF. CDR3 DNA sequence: TGTGCCAGCTCTCACCGACCTCGGTCCGCGGGCGGTATCCGCAGCAAAGCTTTCTTT.

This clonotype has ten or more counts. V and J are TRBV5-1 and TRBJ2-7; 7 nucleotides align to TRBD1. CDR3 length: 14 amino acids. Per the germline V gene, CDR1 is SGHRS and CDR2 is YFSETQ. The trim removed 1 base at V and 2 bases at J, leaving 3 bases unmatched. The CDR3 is CASSLNQGAYEQYF. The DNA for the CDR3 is TGCGCCAGCAGCTTGAATCAGGGGGCCTACGAGCAGTACTTC.

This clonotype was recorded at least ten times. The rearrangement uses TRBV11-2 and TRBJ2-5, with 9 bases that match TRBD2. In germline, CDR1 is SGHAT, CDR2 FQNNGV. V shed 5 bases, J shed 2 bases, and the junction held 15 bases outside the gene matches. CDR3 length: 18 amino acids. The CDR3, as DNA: TGTGCCAGCAGCCGAGAGGCTAGCGGGACTATCCCTCAAGAGACCCAGTACTTC. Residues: CASSREASGTIPQETQYF.

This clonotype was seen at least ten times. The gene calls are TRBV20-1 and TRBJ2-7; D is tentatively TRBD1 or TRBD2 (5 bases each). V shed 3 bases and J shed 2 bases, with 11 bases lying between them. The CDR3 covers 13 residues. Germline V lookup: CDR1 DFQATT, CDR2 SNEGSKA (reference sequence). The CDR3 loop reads CSASRDHAYEQYF. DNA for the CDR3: TGCAGTGCTAGCCGGGACCACGCCTACGAGCAGTACTTC.

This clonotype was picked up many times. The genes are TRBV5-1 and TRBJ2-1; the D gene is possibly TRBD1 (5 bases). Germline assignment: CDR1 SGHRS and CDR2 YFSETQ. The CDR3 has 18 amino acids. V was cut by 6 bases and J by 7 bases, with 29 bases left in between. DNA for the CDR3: TGCGCCAGCAACCCCCCTATGAGACTGGGGCAGGGTGGGAATGAGCAGTTCTTC. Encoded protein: CASNPPMRLGQGGNEQFF.

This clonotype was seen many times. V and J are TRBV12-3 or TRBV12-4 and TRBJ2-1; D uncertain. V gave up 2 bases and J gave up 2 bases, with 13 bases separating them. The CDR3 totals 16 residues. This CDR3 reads CASSLLWESPYNEQFF. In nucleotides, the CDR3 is TGTGCCAGCAGTTTACTGTGGGAATCGCCCTACAATGAGCAGTTCTTC.

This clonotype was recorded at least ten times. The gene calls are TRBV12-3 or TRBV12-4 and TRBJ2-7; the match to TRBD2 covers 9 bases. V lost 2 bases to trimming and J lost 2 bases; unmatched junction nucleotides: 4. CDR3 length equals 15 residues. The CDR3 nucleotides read TGTGCCAGCAGTTTAAGGTCTAGCGGGACCTACGAGCAGTACTTC. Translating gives CASSLRSSGTYEQYF.

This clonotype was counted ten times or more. CDR3 in DNA: TGCAGCGTTGGTGGACAGAACACAGATACGCAGTATTTT. This codes for CSVGGQNTDTQYF. The rearrangement links TRBV29-1 to TRBJ2-3; D is possibly TRBD1 (6 bases). The CDR3 runs to 13 residues. Germline V gives CDR1 SQVTM, CDR2 ANQGSEA. Trimming removed 4 bases at V and 2 bases at J, with 10 bases between.

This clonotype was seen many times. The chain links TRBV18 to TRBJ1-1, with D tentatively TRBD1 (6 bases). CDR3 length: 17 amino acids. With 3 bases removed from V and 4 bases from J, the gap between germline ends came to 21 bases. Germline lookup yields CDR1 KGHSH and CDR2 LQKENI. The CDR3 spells CASSPKEISGHTTEAFF. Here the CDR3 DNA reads TGTGCCAGCTCACCGAAGGAAATATCGGGACACACCACTGAAGCTTTCTTT.

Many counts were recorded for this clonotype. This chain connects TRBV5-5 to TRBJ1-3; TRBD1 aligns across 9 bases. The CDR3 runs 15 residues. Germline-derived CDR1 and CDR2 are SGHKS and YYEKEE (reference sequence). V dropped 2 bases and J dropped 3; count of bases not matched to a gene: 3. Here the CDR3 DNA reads TGTGCCAGCAGCTTCGACAGGGGGAGTGGAAACACCATATATTTT. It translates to CASSFDRGSGNTIYF.

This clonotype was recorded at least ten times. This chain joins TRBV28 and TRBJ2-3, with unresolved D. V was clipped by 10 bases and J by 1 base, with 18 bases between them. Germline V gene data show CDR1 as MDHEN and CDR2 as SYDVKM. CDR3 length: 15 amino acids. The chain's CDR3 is CATVTPLGGTDTQYF. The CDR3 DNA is TGTGCCACCGTTACTCCGCTAGGCGGCACAGATACGCAGTATTTT.

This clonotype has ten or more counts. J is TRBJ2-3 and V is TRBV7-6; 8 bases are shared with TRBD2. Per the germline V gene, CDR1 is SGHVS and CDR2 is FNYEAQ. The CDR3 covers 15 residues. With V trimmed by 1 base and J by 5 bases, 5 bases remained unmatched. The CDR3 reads CASSLEDGGGDTQYF. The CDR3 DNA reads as TGTGCCAGCAGCTTAGAAGACGGGGGGGGAGATACGCAGTATTTT.

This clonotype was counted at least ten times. CDR3 region: CASGVQNLLGGYTF. The CDR3 DNA reads as TGTGCCAGCGGCGTACAGAACCTATTAGGTGGCTACACCTTC. This chain uses TRBV6-1 with TRBJ1-2; D unresolved. This CDR3 comprises 14 residues. Germline CDR1 MNHNS, CDR2 SASEGT. V gave up 8 bases and J gave up 7 bases, with 20 bases separating them.

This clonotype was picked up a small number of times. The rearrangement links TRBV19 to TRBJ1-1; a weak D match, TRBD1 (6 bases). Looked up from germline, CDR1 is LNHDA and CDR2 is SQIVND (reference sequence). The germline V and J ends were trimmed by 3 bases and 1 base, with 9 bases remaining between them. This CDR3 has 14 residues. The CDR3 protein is CASSMTQGNTEAFF. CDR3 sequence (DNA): TGTGCCAGTAGTATGACACAGGGGAACACTGAAGCTTTCTTT.

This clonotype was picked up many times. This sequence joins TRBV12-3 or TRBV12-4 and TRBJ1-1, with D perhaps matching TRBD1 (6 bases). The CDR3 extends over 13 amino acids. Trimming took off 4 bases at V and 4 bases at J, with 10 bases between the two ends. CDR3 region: CASSYRVSTEAFF. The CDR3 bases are TGTGCCAGCAGTTACAGGGTTAGCACTGAAGCTTTCTTT.

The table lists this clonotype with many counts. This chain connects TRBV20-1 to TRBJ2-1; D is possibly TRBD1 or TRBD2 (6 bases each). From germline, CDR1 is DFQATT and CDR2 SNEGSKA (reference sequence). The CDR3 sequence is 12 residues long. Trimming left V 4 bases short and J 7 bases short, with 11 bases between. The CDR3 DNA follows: TGCAGTGCTACAGGGGCGGGAAATGAGCAGTTCTTC. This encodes CSATGAGNEQFF.

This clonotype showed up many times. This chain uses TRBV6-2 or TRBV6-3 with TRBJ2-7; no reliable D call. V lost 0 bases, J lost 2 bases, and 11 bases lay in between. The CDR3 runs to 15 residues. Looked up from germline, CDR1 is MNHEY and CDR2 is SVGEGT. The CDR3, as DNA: TGTGCCAGCAGTTACTCGGTTCCCGGACCCTACGAGCAGTACTTC. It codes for CASSYSVPGPYEQYF.

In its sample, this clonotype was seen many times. In DNA, the CDR3 is TGTGCCAGCAGTCCCTACGGACAGGGGGCCCAGCATTTT. It specifies CASSPYGQGAQHF. The rearrangement uses TRBV27 and TRBJ1-5; TRBD1 aligns across 10 bases. CDR1 is MNHEY, CDR2 SMNVEV, per germline (reference sequence). The length of the CDR3 is 13 residues. V gave up 5 bases and J gave up 11 bases; unmatched junction bases: 6.

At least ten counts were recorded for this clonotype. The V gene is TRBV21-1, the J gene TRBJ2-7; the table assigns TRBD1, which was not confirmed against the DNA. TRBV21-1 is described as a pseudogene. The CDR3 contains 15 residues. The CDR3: CASRSAGQGAHEQYF. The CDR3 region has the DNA TGTGCCAGCAGGTCCGCGGGACAGGGGGCGCATGAGCAGTACTTC.

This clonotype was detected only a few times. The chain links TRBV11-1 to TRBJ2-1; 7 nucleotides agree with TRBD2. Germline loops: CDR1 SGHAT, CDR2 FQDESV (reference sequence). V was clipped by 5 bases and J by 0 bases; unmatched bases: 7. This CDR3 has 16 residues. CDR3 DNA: TGTGCCAGCAGCCCTACCGGGACTAACTCCTACAATGAGCAGTTCTTC. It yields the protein CASSPTGTNSYNEQFF.

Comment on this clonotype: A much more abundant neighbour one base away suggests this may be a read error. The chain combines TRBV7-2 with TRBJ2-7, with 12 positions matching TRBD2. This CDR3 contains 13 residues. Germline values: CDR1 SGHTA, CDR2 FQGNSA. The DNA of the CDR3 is TGTGCCCGCAGACTAGCGGGAGACTACGAGCAGTACTTC. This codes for CARRLAGDYEQYF.